The 15 T cell receptor beta chains reported below all come from one sample, sequenced in a study of OX40 agonist ivuxolimab in advanced cancers. TCRdb's copy holds only in-frame clones and misses some; the assay was immunoSEQ multiplex PCR. The table has about 63,000 clones, over 75% seen once; the top ten hold roughly 10%. The sample was CD4+ or CD8+ T cells sorted from blood, taken in a trial of the OX40 agonist ivuxolimab. The receptors were gathered from an adult with an advanced solid tumor such as melanoma, head and neck, liver or kidney cancer.

The chain recombines TRBV4-1 with TRBJ2-5; 8 bases map to TRBD2. CDR1 and CDR2 (germline): MGHRA, YSYEKL. Germline trimming cut 4 bases from V and 3 bases from J; bases unmatched to any gene: 7. This CDR3 region has 15 residues. The chain's CDR3 is CASSLTRREEETQYF. CDR3 sequence (DNA): TGCGCCAGCAGCCTAACTAGGCGGGAGGAAGAGACCCAGTACTTC.

The V call is TRBV21-1, the J call TRBJ2-4; the table's D call, TRBD2, has no DNA check behind it. TRBV21-1 is tagged as a pseudogene. The CDR3 totals 19 residues. The chain's CDR3 is CASSKGGSSPRVAKNIQYF. The CDR3 bases are TGTGCCAGCAGCAAAGGAGGGTCCTCTCCTAGGGTGGCCAAAAACATTCAGTACTTC.

This clone was recorded a few times. The rearrangement links TRBV28 to TRBJ2-1, with TRBD2 matching 9 bases. Trimming at V came to 8 bases and at J to 2 bases, leaving 10 bases not matched to a gene. CDR3 length: 16 residues. Germline V CDR1 and CDR2: MDHEN, SYDVKM. The CDR3 coding sequence is TGTGCCAGCCACGAGGGGGGGACTAGCACCTACAATGAGCAGTTCTTC. It encodes CASHEGGTSTYNEQFF. Using reference TRBV28 and TRBJ2-1 for the parts outside the CDR3, the full variable domain is DVKVTQSSRYLVKRTGEKVFLECVQDMDHENMFWYRQDPGLGLRLIYFSYDVKMKEKGDIPEGYSVSREKKERFSLILESASTNQTSMYLCASHEGGTSTYNEQFFGPGTRLTVL.

This chain joins TRBV5-1 and TRBJ2-3; D unresolved. The CDR3 has 16 amino acids. Germline values: CDR1 SGHRS, CDR2 YFSETQ. V lost 6 bases to trimming and J lost 5 bases, with 22 bases between them. CDR3 region: CASNFRALGLLDTQYF. CDR3 nucleotide sequence: TGCGCCAGCAACTTTCGGGCTCTTGGATTATTAGATACGCAGTATTTT.

The V call is TRBV9, the J call TRBJ2-5, with D hard to call. There are 13 residues in the CDR3. V was clipped by 0 bases and J by 4 bases, with 7 bases between them. Per the germline V gene, CDR1 is SGDLS and CDR2 is YYNGEE. The CDR3 coding sequence is TGTGCCAGCAGCGTAGCTTCCCCAGAGACCCAGTACTTC. It encodes CASSVASPETQYF.

The rearrangement joins TRBV6-1 to TRBJ2-2; tentative D call: TRBD2 (5 bases). Germline CDR1 and CDR2: MNHNS and SASEGT. The ends were cut back, 1 base at V and 2 bases at J, with 11 bases in the middle. The CDR3 has 16 residues. CDR3 loop: CASSEVVGANTGELFF. For the CDR3, the DNA is TGTGCCAGCAGTGAAGTAGTGGGAGCAAACACCGGGGAGCTGTTTTTT.

V and J are TRBV6-5 and TRBJ1-6, with TRBD1 identical over 11 bases. The CDR3 is made up of 15 amino acids. Germline V gene sequence: CDR1 MNHEY, CDR2 SVGAGI. V shed 4 bases, J shed 12 bases, and the junction held 8 bases outside the gene matches. The CDR3 reads CASSSQGQGGLPLHF. CDR3 sequence (DNA): TGTGCCAGCAGTTCTCAGGGACAGGGGGGTTTACCCCTCCACTTT.

The chain recombines TRBV28 with TRBJ1-5; D unclear. This CDR3 region has 14 residues. From germline, CDR1 is MDHEN and CDR2 SYDVKM. V was pared by 2 bases and J by 2 bases, with 7 bases between. CDR3 in DNA: TGTGCCAGCAGTTTACCTACTGGCAATCAGCCCCAGCATTTT. It encodes CASSLPTGNQPQHF.

This chain uses TRBV6-1 with TRBJ1-5; tentative D call: TRBD1 (5 bases). Trimming cost V 4 bases and J 5 bases, with 27 bases left between them. The germline V gene has CDR1 MNHNS and CDR2 SASEGT. This CDR3 contains 19 residues. CDR3 nucleotide sequence: TGTGCCAGCAGTGGCGACAGACGATATAGTCAAGCGGTGGATCAGCCCCAGCATTTT. The encoded protein is CASSGDRRYSQAVDQPQHF.

The chain combines TRBV5-4 with TRBJ2-1, with D perhaps TRBD2 (7 bases). The germline V gene encodes CDR1 SGHNT and CDR2 YYREEE (reference sequence). The CDR3 is 16 amino acids. V was clipped by 0 bases and J by 0 bases, with 10 bases between them. The CDR3 bases are TGTGCCAGCAGCTTGGGCGGGGGCAGCTCCTACAATGAGCAGTTCTTC. Protein: CASSLGGGSSYNEQFF.

V and J are TRBV11-2 and TRBJ2-7; weak D call: TRBD1 (5 bases). Trimming shortened V by 1 base and J by 3 bases, and 13 bases separated the two germline ends. There are 15 residues in the CDR3. Germline lookup yields CDR1 SGHAT and CDR2 FQNNGV. Here the CDR3 DNA reads TGTGCCAGCAGCTTAGGGTCAGGGATATACTACGAGCAGTACTTC. The encoded protein is CASSLGSGIYYEQYF.

This clone was counted once. The chain recombines TRBV9 with TRBJ2-7, with D hard to call. Germline V gene lookup returns CDR1 SGDLS and CDR2 YYNGEE. CDR3 size: 16 residues. The V gene lost 3 bases and the J gene lost 1 base, with 17 bases spanning the gap. The CDR3 DNA is TGTGCCAGCAGCGAGGACCTCACAAAGGGTTCCTACGAGCAGTACTTC. This translates into CASSEDLTKGSYEQYF.

CDR3 sequence: CASSQVDQPQHF. The DNA for the CDR3 is TGTGCCAGCAGTCAGGTAGACCAGCCCCAGCATTTT. The rearrangement joins TRBV28 to TRBJ1-5; D call uncertain. V shed 5 bases and J shed 7 bases, with 9 bases lying between them. CDR3 size: 12 residues. Germline CDR1 is MDHEN and CDR2 is SYDVKM. The full variable domain, in which reference TRBV28 and TRBJ1-5 provide the parts outside the CDR3, is DVKVTQSSRYLVKRTGEKVFLECVQDMDHENMFWYRQDPGLGLRLIYFSYDVKMKEKGDIPEGYSVSREKKERFSLILESASTNQTSMYLCASSQVDQPQHFGDGTRLSIL.

The table lists this clone with a count of one. The rearrangement joins TRBV7-2 to TRBJ2-5; D is possibly TRBD2 (6 bases). Germline CDR1 is SGHTA and CDR2 is FQGNSA. Trimming removed 5 bases at V and 5 bases at J, with 18 bases between. The CDR3 extends over 15 amino acids. Written as DNA, the CDR3 is TGTGCCAGCAGCCCTTCACTAGCCGAAGGTGAGACCCAGTACTTC. This gives the protein CASSPSLAEGETQYF.

The chain couples TRBV6-5 to TRBJ2-7; 10 nucleotides match TRBD2. There are 15 residues in the CDR3. After removal of 4 bases from V and 6 bases from J, the junction contained 9 bases not matched to a gene. The germline V gene encodes CDR1 MNHEY and CDR2 SVGAGI. CDR3 protein: CASSSRSAGGLEQYF. CDR3 coding DNA: TGTGCCAGCAGTTCCCGTTCAGCGGGAGGGCTCGAGCAGTACTTC.